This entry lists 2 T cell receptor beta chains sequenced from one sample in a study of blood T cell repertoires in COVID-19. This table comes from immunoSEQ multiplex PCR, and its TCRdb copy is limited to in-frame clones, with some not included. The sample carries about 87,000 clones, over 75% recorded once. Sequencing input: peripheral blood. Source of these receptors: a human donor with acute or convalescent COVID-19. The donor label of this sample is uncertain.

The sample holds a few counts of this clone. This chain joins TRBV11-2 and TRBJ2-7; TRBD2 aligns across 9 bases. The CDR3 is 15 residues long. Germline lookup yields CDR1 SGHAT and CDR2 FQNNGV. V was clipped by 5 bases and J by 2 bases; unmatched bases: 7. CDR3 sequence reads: CASSLGGGRAYEQYF. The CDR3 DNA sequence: TGTGCCAGCAGCCTAGGGGGCGGGAGGGCCTACGAGCAGTACTTC.

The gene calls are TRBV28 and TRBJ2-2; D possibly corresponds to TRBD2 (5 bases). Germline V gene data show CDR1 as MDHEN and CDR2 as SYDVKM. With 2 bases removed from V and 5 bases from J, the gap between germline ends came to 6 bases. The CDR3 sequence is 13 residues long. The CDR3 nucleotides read TGTGCCAGCAGTTTACCGGGAACCGGGGAGCTGTTTTTT. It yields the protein CASSLPGTGELFF.